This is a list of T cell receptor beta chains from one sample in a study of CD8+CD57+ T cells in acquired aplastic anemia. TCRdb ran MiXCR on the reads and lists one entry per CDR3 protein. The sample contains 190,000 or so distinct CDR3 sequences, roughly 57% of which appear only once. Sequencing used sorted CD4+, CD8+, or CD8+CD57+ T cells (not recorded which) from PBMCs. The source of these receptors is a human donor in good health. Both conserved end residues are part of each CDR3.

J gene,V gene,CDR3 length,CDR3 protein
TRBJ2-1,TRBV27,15,CASTWTGGSYNEQFF
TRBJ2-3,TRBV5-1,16,CASSLWIASGSYTQYF
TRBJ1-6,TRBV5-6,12,CASSFYSSPLHF
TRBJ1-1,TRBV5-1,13,CASSWETNTEAFF
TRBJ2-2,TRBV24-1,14,CATSDQTSTGELFF
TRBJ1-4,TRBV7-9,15,CASSPPGQMNEKLFF
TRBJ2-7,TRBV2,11,CATGGGYEQYF
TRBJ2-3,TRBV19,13,CASQRGGLDEQYF
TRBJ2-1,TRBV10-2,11,CASRIVNEQFF
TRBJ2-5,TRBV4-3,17,CASSQDFAGGGQETQYF
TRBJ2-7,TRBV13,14,CASSLGTSRYEQYF
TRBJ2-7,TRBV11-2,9,CAREGEQYF
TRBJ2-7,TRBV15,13,CATSVRLLYEQYF
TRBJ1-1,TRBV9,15,CASSVQGQMNTEAFF
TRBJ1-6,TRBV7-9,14,CASSQGQSRSPLHF
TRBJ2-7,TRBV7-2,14,CASSSDRAPYEQYF
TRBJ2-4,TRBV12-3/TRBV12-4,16,CASSPDSGLAKNIQYF
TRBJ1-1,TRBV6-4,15,CASRTHRQGYTEAFF
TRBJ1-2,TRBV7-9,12,CASSFQGDGYTF
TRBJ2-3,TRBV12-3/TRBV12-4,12,CASGGAVDTQYF
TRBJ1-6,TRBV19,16,CASSIPPGPDNSPLHF
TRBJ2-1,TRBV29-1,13,CSVGRDSYNEQFF
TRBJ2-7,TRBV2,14,CASTKGRGRYEQYF
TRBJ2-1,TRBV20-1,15,CSAPGQDYSYNEQFF
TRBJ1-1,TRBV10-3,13,CAISDGASPEAFF
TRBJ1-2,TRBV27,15,CASSFLGQGNYGYTF
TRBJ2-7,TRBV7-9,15,CASSPQDTPPYEQYF
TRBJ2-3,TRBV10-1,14,CAIRRQGGTDTQYF
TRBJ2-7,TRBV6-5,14,CASSYSTDSYEQYF
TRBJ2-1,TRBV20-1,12,CSAGLASNEQFF
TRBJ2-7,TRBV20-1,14,CSAGVGGQTYEQYF
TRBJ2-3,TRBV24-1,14,CATSDYRGADTQYF
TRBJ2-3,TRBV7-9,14,CASSPWEITDTQYF
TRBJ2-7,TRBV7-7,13,CARTPVGANEQYF
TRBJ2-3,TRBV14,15,CASSQQTISTDTQYF
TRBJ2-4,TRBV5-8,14,CASSPRGGGNIQYF
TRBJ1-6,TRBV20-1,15,CSARALTGFNSPLHF
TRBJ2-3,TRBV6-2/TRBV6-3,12,CASSYRVDTQYF
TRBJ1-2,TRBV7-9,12,CASSSINYGYTF
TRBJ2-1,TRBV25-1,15,CATKGKRGAYNEQFF
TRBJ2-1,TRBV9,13,CASSPWEFDEQFF
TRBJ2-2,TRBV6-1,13,CASSDIDTGELFF
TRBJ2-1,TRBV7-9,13,CASNDSPYNEQFF
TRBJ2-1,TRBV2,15,CASREASGRSNEQFF
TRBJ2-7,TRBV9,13,CASSVADGYEQYF
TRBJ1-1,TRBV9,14,CASSVVGRNTEAFF
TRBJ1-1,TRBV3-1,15,CASSQVRQGNTEAFF